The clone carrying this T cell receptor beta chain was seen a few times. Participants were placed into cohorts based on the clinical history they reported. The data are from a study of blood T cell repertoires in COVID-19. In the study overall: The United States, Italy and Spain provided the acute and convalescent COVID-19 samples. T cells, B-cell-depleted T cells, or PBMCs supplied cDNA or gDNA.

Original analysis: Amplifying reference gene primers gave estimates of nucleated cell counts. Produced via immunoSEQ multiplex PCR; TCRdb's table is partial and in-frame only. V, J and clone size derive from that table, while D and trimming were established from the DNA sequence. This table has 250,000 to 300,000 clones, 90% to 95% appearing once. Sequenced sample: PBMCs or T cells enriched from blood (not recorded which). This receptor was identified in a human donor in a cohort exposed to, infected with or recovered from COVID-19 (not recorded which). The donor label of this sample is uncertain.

CDR3 DNA: TGTGCCAGCAGCTTATCCCGGGACGGGGAGCTGTTTTTT. Residues: CASSLSRDGELFF. V usage is TRBV13 and J usage is TRBJ2-2; the D gene is possibly TRBD2 (5 bases). This CDR3 spans 13 amino acids. In germline, CDR1 is PRHDT, CDR2 FYEKMQ (reference sequence). With 2 bases removed from V and 7 bases from J, the gap between germline ends came to 8 bases. Supplemented by reference TRBV13 and TRBJ2-2, the full variable domain reads AAGVIQSPRHLIKEKRETATLKCYPIPRHDTVYWYQQGPGQDPQFLISFYEKMQSDKGSIPDRFSAQQFSDYHSELNMSSLELGDSALYFCASSLSRDGELFFGEGSRLTVL.